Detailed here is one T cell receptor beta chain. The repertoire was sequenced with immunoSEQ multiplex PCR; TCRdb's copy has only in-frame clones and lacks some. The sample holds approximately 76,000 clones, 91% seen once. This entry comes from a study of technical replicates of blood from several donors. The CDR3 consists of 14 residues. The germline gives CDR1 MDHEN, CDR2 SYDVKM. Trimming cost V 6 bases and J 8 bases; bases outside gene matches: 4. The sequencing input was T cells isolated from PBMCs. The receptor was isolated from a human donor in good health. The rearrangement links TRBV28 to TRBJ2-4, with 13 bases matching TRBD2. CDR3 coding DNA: TGTGCCAGCAGGGGACTAGCGGGAAGGGACATTCAGTACTTC. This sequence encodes CASRGLAGRDIQYF.